One and the same sample provided the 24 T cell receptor beta chains below, sequenced in a study of post-analysis software for immune sequencing data. No antigen is known for these receptors. Study results and caveats: Controls showed lower frequencies than patients for 5 or 6 TRBV segments, and TRBV5-6, TRBV5-1 and TRBV20-1 were among these.

The TCR beta cDNA libraries contained unique molecular identifiers. TCRdb re-called the PCR reads through MiXCR, storing one row per CDR3 protein. The table lists 650,000 to 850,000 distinct CDR3 sequences, roughly 46% of them singletons. The sequencing input was blood. The receptors come from a girl between 5 and 17 years old with multiple sclerosis.

This clonotype was recorded once. The V call is TRBV28, the J call TRBJ2-7; weak D call: TRBD2 (5 bases). The CDR3 length is 12 residues. CDR1 and CDR2 (germline): MDHEN, SYDVKM. Trimming cost V 6 bases and J 5 bases, with 11 bases left between them. CDR3 sequence (DNA): TGTGCCAGCAGGTCGGGGTTCCACGAGCAGTACTTC. The encoded protein is CASRSGFHEQYF.

V gene TRBV27 combines with J gene TRBJ2-7, with D possibly being TRBD1 (6 bases). The CDR3 contains 15 residues. Trimming removed 2 bases at V and 4 bases at J, with 15 bases between. Per germline, CDR1 MNHEY and CDR2 SMNVEV (reference sequence). This chain's CDR3 is CASSLAGQMLYEQYF. The CDR3 DNA reads TGTGCCAGCAGTTTAGCCGGACAGATGCTTTACGAGCAGTACTTC.

CDR3: CASSPLLGGSIYGYTF. The CDR3 DNA reads as TGTGCCAGCAGTCCCCTCTTAGGAGGAAGTATCTATGGCTACACCTTC. The chain combines TRBV27 with TRBJ1-2; D remains ambiguous. Germline lookup yields CDR1 MNHEY and CDR2 SMNVEV (reference sequence). The CDR3 covers 16 residues. V was cut by 5 bases and J by 4 bases, with 20 bases left in between.

The chain is built from TRBV7-9 and TRBJ2-1; D could derive from TRBD1 or TRBD2 (5 bases each). The CDR3 is 18 residues long. V was clipped by 5 bases and J by 7 bases, with 27 bases between them. In germline, CDR1 is SEHNR, CDR2 FQNEAQ (reference sequence). The CDR3 coding sequence is TGTGCCAGCAGCCTCAACTTCCCACGGGGACCAGTGGTAAATGAGCAGTTCTTC. It yields the protein CASSLNFPRGPVVNEQFF.

This clonotype turned up a few times. This chain links TRBV29-1 with TRBJ1-2, with a tentative D call TRBD1 (5 bases). The germline V gene encodes CDR1 SQVTM and CDR2 ANQGSEA. Trimming left V 7 bases short and J 8 bases short, with 20 bases between. There are 13 residues in the CDR3. This CDR3 reads CSAGTGDIRGYTF. The DNA of the CDR3 is TGCAGCGCCGGGACGGGGGATATTCGGGGCTACACCTTC.

V and J are TRBV20-1 and TRBJ2-3; D gene ambiguous. Germline V gene sequence: CDR1 DFQATT, CDR2 SNEGSKA (reference sequence). Trimming took off 3 bases at V and 0 bases at J, with 19 bases between the two ends. The CDR3 is 17 residues long. CDR3 bases: TGCAGTGCTAGGAGCCTGTCGCGAGGCGCTAGCACAGATACGCAGTATTTT. Translated: CSARSLSRGASTDTQYF.

This chain links TRBV28 with TRBJ2-3, with D hard to call. V shed 5 bases and J shed 1 base, with 16 bases lying between them. Germline values: CDR1 MDHEN, CDR2 SYDVKM. The CDR3 totals 16 residues. The CDR3 bases are TGTGCCAGCAGTCCCGACTCTCCCTCGGGCACAGATACGCAGTATTTT. It translates to CASSPDSPSGTDTQYF.

Here the CDR3 DNA reads TGTGCCAGCAGCCAAGATCGTTCGGACTTCTCCTACGAGCAGTACTTC. It translates to CASSQDRSDFSYEQYF. This chain joins TRBV4-2 and TRBJ2-7, with TRBD2 as a possible D gene (5 bases). Per the germline V gene, CDR1 is LGHNA and CDR2 is YNFKEQ. V dropped 0 bases and J dropped 0 bases, with 12 bases sitting between them. There are 16 residues in the CDR3.

This clonotype was found a few times. V usage is TRBV7-2 and J usage is TRBJ1-5, with TRBD1 identical over 10 bases. CDR1 and CDR2 from the germline V gene are SGHTA and FQGNSA. The CDR3 is made up of 15 amino acids. V was pared by 1 base and J by 5 bases, with 2 bases of the junction left unmatched. CDR3: CASSLGDRGYQPQHF. DNA for the CDR3: TGTGCCAGCAGCTTAGGGGACAGGGGTTATCAGCCCCAGCATTTT.

The V gene is TRBV9, the J gene TRBJ2-7; D assignment may be TRBD1 or TRBD2 (5 bases each). Trimming left V 0 bases short and J 3 bases short, with 10 bases between. Per germline, CDR1 SGDLS and CDR2 YYNGEE. The CDR3 totals 14 residues. CDR3 residues: CASSVAGGNYEQYF. In DNA, the CDR3 is TGTGCCAGCAGCGTAGCTGGGGGAAACTACGAGCAGTACTTC.

The gene calls are TRBV15 and TRBJ2-7; 9 bases are a match to TRBD1. The CDR3 is 14 residues long. With V trimmed by 5 bases and J by 2 bases, 4 bases remained unmatched. Germline V gene sequence: CDR1 LNHNV, CDR2 YYDKDF (reference sequence). The CDR3 DNA follows: TGTGCCACCAGCGGGACAGGGCATACCTACGAGCAGTACTTC. Amino acids: CATSGTGHTYEQYF.

The chain has TRBV27 and TRBJ1-4, with D tentatively TRBD1 (6 bases). Between the trimmed V and J ends, which lost 5 bases and 7 bases, there was a span of 17 bases. From germline, CDR1 is MNHEY and CDR2 SMNVEV (reference sequence). The CDR3 totals 15 residues. This chain's CDR3 is CASSLGAMGSEKLFF. CDR3 sequence (DNA): TGTGCCAGCAGTCTGGGGGCAATGGGGAGTGAAAAACTGTTTTTT.

This sequence joins TRBV29-1 and TRBJ1-1, with 10 positions matching TRBD1. The CDR3 loop spans 12 amino acids. The V and J ends lost 3 bases and 5 bases, in that order; junction bases with no gene match: 0. Looked up from germline, CDR1 is SQVTM and CDR2 is ANQGSEA. The CDR3 DNA reads TGCAGCGTTGAGGGACAGGGGACTGAAGCTTTCTTT. Translated, it gives CSVEGQGTEAFF.

This clonotype has only a few counts. This chain links TRBV20-1 with TRBJ2-4; maybe TRBD1 (7 bases). CDR1 is DFQATT and CDR2 is SNEGSKA in the germline V gene (reference sequence). The CDR3 has 12 amino acids. V was shortened by 1 base and J by 8 bases, with 9 bases between the two germline ends. This chain's CDR3 is CSARAGGYIQYF. Written as DNA, the CDR3 is TGCAGTGCTAGAGCAGGGGGGTACATTCAGTACTTC.

The chain employs TRBV10-3 and TRBJ2-7; D gene ambiguous. V was cut by 3 bases and J by 1 base, with 4 bases left in between. This CDR3 is built from 12 residues. The germline CDR1 and CDR2 sequences are ENHRY and SYGVKD. CDR3 region: CAISDVSYEQYF. The CDR3 coding sequence is TGTGCCATCAGTGACGTGTCCTACGAGCAGTACTTC.

The chain is built from TRBV7-9 and TRBJ2-3; TRBD1 agrees at 8 bases. The CDR3 extends over 16 amino acids. Per germline, CDR1 SEHNR and CDR2 FQNEAQ (reference sequence). V lost 3 bases, J lost 4 bases, and 9 bases stayed unmatched. CDR3 sequence reads: CASSFTRTGSADTQYF. CDR3 sequence (DNA): TGTGCCAGCAGCTTCACGAGGACAGGGAGCGCAGATACGCAGTATTTT.

The chain is built from TRBV30 and TRBJ2-5; TRBD1 matches at 8 bases. This CDR3 has 15 residues. The ends lost 0 bases at V and 1 base at J; junction bases unmatched: 4. CDR1 is GTSNPN, CDR2 SVGIG, per germline (reference sequence). In DNA, the CDR3 is TGTGCCTGGAGTGTTGCAGGGGGCGCCCAAGAGACCCAGTACTTC. Its translation: CAWSVAGGAQETQYF.

The chain is built from TRBV6-2 or TRBV6-3 and TRBJ2-1, with D maybe TRBD2 (6 bases). The CDR3 has 13 residues. Germline CDR1 and CDR2: MNHEY and SVGEGT. V was trimmed by 7 bases and J by 4 bases, leaving 11 bases between them. The DNA for the CDR3 is TGTGCCAGCAAGGAGGGTTGGTACAATGAGCAGTTCTTC. Translating gives CASKEGWYNEQFF.

This clonotype was detected only once. The chain carries TRBV7-3 and TRBJ2-1, with 14 bases matching TRBD2. Germline loops: CDR1 SGHTA, CDR2 FQGTGA. Trimming removed 5 bases from V and 7 bases from J; junction bases left unmatched: 4. CDR3 length equals 15 residues. CDR3 residues: CASSPTSGRVNEQFF. DNA for the CDR3: TGTGCCAGCAGCCCGACTAGCGGGAGGGTAAATGAGCAGTTCTTC.

J is TRBJ2-7 and V is TRBV6-5; D possibly corresponds to TRBD2 (5 bases). The CDR3 consists of 15 residues. CDR1 is MNHEY, CDR2 SVGAGI, per germline. V gave up 0 bases and J gave up 9 bases, with 18 bases separating them. The CDR3 DNA sequence: TGTGCCAGCAGTTACTCGAGCGGCCCTCCGGTGGGGCAGTACTTC. Protein sequence: CASSYSSGPPVGQYF.

Comments on this clonotype: A read error may account for a junction end that differs from germline. The chain combines TRBV10-3 with TRBJ1-2, with D unresolved. The CDR3 extends over 12 amino acids. Germline values: CDR1 ENHRY, CDR2 SYGVKD. The DNA for the CDR3 is TGTGCCATCAGTGTAGGTGGCTATGGTTACACCTTC. This translates into CAISVGGYGYTF.

This rearrangement joins TRBV20-1 to TRBJ2-3, with D perhaps being TRBD1 or TRBD2 (5 bases each). V shed 2 bases and J shed 0 bases, with 12 bases lying between them. CDR1 is DFQATT, CDR2 SNEGSKA, per germline (reference sequence). This CDR3 region has 15 residues. The CDR3 region has the DNA TGCAGTGCTAGAATCCCGGGGCGGAGCACAGATACGCAGTATTTT. Amino acid sequence: CSARIPGRSTDTQYF.

This clonotype has just a few counts. This chain joins TRBV7-9 and TRBJ2-3; TRBD2 aligns across 12 bases. Trimming removed 4 bases from V and 0 bases from J; junction bases left unmatched: 5. CDR3 size: 17 residues. The germline gives CDR1 SEHNR, CDR2 FQNEAQ (reference sequence). This chain's CDR3 is CASSSLTSGGSTDTQYF. As DNA, the CDR3 is TGTGCCAGCAGCTCCCTGACTAGCGGGGGAAGCACAGATACGCAGTATTTT.

The chain recombines TRBV12-3 or TRBV12-4 with TRBJ2-7; D possibly corresponds to TRBD2 (5 bases). CDR3 length: 14 amino acids. V lost 5 bases and J 12 bases, leaving 23 bases between the germline ends. The CDR3 reads CASSPSGFTETRYF. CDR3 DNA: TGTGCCAGCAGTCCTTCGGGATTCACGGAGACCCGGTACTTC.